Below, one T cell receptor (beta chain) is given with its context. J gave up 3 bases and V 5 bases, and 3 bases lay outside the gene matches. The CDR3 covers 15 residues. CDR1 is SEHNR, CDR2 FQNEAQ, per germline (reference sequence). Study processing details: How many nucleated cells were present was estimated from reference gene primer amplification. Repertoires were generated with immunoSEQ multiplex PCR, while TCRdb's copy carries only in-frame clones and drops some. D and trimming come from the DNA, and the V and J calls and clone size come from that table. The repertoire holds 110,000 or so clones, 70% to 90% seen once, with 8.4% in the top ten. This entry comes from a study of blood T cell repertoires in COVID-19. About the study: COVID-19 samples collected from the United States, Italy and Spain covered acute and convalescent phases. Sources were T cells, B-cell-depleted T cells, or PBMCs; the material itself was cDNA or gDNA.

This TCR was recovered from a woman in her 70s who had recovered from COVID-19. The chain has TRBV7-9 and TRBJ2-1; 11 bases are a match to TRBD2. Input material: peripheral blood. The CDR3 reads CASSPSGGNYNEQFF. The CDR3, as DNA: TGTGCCAGCAGCCCTAGCGGGGGGAACTACAATGAGCAGTTCTTC.